This T cell receptor beta chain was obtained from a study of Graves' ophthalmopathy and Graves' hyperthyroidism. Study-wide points: Blood repertoires reportedly contained most expanded thyroid clonotypes above 0.001 frequency. In predicting ophthalmopathy progression, the model reached about 69% sensitivity and 72% to 85% specificity.

Amplification targeted the TCR beta CDR3 regions, with RNA transcripts as the source material. HTBI primers were employed in first-round RT-PCR, then a second-round multiplex PCR followed. TCRdb processed the multiplex PCR reads anew with MiXCR; each CDR3 protein has one entry. The sample has about 200,000 distinct CDR3 sequences, under 30% seen once; the top ten hold around 9.8%. Other autoimmune diseases, uncontrolled infections, pregnancy and lactation each led to patient exclusion. PBMCs were obtained from 10 ml of fresh peripheral blood. This clonotype was observed at least ten times. Its specificity is unknown. The specimen was peripheral blood. The clonotype was recovered from a man aged 45 to 65 with Graves' ophthalmopathy.

The CDR3 reads CASSLFAPDREAFF. The CDR3 DNA reads as TGTGCCAGCAGCTTATTTGCCCCGGACAGGGAAGCTTTCTTT. The V call is TRBV7-8, the J call TRBJ1-1, with 7 bases that match TRBD1. V lost 2 bases and J lost 8; bases outside the gene matches: 8. Germline-derived CDR1 and CDR2 are SGHVS and FQNEAQ. This CDR3 is 14 amino acids long.